This TCR beta chain is drawn from a study of cytomegalovirus exposure and HLA in healthy donors. Study-level findings and limits: CMV serostatus alone was available as immune exposure information. A later examination showed that TCR association rates differed by HLA locus, with DRB1 most and HLA-C fewest.

Points on this clone: Its antigen is unidentified.

In germline, CDR1 is SGHRS, CDR2 YFSETQ. V lost 2 bases to trimming and J lost 2 bases; unmatched junction nucleotides: 6. The CDR3 loop spans 15 amino acids. Both 60 Vbeta primers and 13 Jbeta primers went into the PCR. TCRdb's table, derived via immunoSEQ multiplex PCR, lists solely in-frame clones and lacks some. Of under 200,000 clones in the sample, 84% were seen once. Sequenced material: PBMCs. This sequence originates from a boy aged 2 to 10 in good health and CMV-seronegative. The gene calls are TRBV5-1 and TRBJ2-5; the match to TRBD1 covers 7 bases. The CDR3 loop is CASSFAGGIQETQYF. In nucleotides, the CDR3 is TGCGCCAGCAGCTTTGCAGGGGGTATACAAGAGACCCAGTACTTC.